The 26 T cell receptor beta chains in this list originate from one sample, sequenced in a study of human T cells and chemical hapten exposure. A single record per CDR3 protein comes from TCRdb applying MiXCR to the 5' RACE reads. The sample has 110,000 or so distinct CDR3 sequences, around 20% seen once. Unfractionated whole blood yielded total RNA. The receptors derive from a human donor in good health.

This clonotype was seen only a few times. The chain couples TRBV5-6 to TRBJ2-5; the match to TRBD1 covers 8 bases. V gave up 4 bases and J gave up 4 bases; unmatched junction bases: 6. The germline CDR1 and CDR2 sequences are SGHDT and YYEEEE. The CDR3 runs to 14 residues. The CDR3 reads CASSRWTGLETQYF. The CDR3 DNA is TGTGCCAGCAGCCGTTGGACAGGGCTAGAGACCCAGTACTTC.

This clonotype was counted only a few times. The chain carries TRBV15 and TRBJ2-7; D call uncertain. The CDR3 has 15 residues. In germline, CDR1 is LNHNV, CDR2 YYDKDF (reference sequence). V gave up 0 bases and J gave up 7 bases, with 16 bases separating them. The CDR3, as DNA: TGTGCCACCAGCAGAGATGGCGGCGGCTCGCGGGAGCAGTACTTC. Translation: CATSRDGGGSREQYF.

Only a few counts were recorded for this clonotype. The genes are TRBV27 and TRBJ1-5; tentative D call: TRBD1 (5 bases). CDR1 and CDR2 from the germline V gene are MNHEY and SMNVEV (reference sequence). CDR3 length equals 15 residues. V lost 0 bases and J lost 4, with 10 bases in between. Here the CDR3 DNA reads TGTGCCAGCAGTTTATCGGCAAGGGGTAATCAGCCCCAGCATTTT. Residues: CASSLSARGNQPQHF.

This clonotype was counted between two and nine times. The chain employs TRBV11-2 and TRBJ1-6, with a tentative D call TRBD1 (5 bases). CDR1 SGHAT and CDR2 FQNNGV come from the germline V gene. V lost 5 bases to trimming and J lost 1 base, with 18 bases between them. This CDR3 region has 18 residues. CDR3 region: CASSTRQAGWSYNSPLHF. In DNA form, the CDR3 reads TGTGCCAGCAGCACCCGGCAGGCAGGGTGGTCCTATAATTCACCCCTCCACTTT. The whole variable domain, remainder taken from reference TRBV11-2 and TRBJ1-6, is EAGVAQSPRYKIIEKRQSVAFWCNPISGHATLYWYQQILGQGPKLLIQFQNNGVVDDSQLPKDRFSAERLKGVDSTLKIQPAKLEDSAVYLCASSTRQAGWSYNSPLHFGNGTRLTVT.

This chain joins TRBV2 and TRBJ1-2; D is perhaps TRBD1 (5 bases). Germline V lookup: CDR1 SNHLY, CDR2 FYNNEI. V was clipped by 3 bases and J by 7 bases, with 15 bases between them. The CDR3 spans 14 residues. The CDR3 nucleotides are TGTGCCAGCAGTGAGGGGGACGGCATCGGTGGCTACACCTTC. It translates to CASSEGDGIGGYTF.

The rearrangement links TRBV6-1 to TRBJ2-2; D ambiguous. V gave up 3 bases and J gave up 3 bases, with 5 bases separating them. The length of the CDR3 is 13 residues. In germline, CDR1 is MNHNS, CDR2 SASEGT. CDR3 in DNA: TGTGCCAGCAGTGACATTTACACCGGGGAGCTGTTTTTT. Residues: CASSDIYTGELFF.

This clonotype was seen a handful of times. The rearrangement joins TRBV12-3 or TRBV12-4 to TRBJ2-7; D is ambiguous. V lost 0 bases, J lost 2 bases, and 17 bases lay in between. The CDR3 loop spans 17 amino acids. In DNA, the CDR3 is TGTGCCAGCAGTTTAGCGCGGCTTGTGCTAGGGACCTACGAGCAGTACTTC. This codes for CASSLARLVLGTYEQYF.

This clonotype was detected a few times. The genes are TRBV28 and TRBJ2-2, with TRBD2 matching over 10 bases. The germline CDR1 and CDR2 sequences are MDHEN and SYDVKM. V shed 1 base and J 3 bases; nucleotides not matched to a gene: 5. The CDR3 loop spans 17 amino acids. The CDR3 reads CASSLSGLAGDTGELFF. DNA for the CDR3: TGTGCCAGCAGTTTATCCGGTCTAGCGGGAGACACCGGGGAGCTGTTTTTT.

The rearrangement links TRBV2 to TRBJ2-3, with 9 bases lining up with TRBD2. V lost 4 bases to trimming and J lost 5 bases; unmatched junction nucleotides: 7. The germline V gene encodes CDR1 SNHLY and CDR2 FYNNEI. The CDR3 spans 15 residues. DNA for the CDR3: TGTGCCAGCAGTGGGGGAGCGGGAGGATTAGATACGCAGTATTTT. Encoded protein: CASSGGAGGLDTQYF.

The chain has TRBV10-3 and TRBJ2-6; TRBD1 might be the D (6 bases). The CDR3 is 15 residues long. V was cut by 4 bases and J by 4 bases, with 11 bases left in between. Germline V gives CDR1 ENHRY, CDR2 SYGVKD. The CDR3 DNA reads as TGTGCCATCAGTGTGGCAGGGGCCGGGGCCAACGTCCTGACTTTC. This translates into CAISVAGAGANVLTF.

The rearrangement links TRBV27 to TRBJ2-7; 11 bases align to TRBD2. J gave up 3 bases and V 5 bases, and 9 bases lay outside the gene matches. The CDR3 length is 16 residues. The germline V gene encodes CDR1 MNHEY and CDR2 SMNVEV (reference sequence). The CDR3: CASSTLAGGPLYEQYF. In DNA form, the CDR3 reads TGTGCCAGCAGTACTTTAGCGGGAGGGCCCCTCTACGAGCAGTACTTC.

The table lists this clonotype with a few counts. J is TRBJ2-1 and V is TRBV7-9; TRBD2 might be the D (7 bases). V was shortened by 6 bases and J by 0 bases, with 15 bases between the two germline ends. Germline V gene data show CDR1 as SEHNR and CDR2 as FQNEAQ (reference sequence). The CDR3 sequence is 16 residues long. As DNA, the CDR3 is TGTGCCAGCAGTCCGATTGGGGGGGCCTCCTACAATGAGCAGTTCTTC. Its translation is CASSPIGGASYNEQFF. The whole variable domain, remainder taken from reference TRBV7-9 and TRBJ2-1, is DTGVSQNPRHKITKRGQNVTFRCDPISEHNRLYWYRQTLGQGPEFLTYFQNEAQLEKSRLLSDRFSAERPKGSFSTLEIQRTEQGDSAMYLCASSPIGGASYNEQFFGPGTRLTVL.

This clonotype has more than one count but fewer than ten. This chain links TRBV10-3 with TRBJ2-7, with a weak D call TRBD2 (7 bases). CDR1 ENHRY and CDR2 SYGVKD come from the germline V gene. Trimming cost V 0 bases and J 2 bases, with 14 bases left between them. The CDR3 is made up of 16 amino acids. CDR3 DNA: TGTGCCATCAGTGAGTCTCCGAGGGGGGGAGCCTACGAGCAGTACTTC. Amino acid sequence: CAISESPRGGAYEQYF.

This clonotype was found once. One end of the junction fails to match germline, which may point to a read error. In DNA, the CDR3 is TGTGCCAGCAGCGTAGTCCCCAGCGGGGGGGGCTCCTACAATGAGAAGTTCTTC. Its translation: CASSVVPSGGGSYNEKFF. The V and J genes are TRBV9 and TRBJ2-1; 10 nucleotides line up with TRBD2. The CDR3 runs 18 residues. CDR1 is SGDLS, CDR2 YYNGEE, per germline. Combining the CDR3 with reference TRBV9 and TRBJ2-1 gives the whole variable domain DSGVTQTPKHLITATGQRVTLRCSPRSGDLSVYWYQQSLDQGLQFLIQYYNGEERAKGNILERFSAQQFPDLHSELNLSSLELGDSALYFCASSVVPSGGGSYNEKFFGPGTRLTVL.

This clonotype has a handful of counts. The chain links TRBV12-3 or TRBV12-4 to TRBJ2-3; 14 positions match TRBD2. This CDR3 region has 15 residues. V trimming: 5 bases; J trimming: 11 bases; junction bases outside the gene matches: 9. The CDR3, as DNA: TGTGCCAGCAGTCCCCCGGGACTAGCGGGAGAGAGGCAGTATTTT. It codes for CASSPPGLAGERQYF.

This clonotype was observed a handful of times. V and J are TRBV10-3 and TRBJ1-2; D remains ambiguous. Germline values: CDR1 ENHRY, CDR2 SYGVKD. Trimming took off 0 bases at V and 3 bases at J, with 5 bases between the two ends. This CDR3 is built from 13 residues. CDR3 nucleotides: TGTGCCATCAGTGAGTCCCCGGACTATGGCTACACCTTC. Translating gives CAISESPDYGYTF.

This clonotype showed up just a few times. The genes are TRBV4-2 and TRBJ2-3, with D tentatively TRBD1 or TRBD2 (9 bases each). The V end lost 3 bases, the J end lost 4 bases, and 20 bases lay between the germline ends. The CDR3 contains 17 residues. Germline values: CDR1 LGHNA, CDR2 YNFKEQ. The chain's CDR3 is CASSQTLAGDRADTQYF. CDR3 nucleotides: TGTGCCAGCAGCCAGACGTTAGCGGGGGACAGGGCAGATACGCAGTATTTT.

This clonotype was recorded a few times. The CDR3 sequence: CASSRDMQGTGSYEQYF. Written as DNA, the CDR3 is TGTGCCAGCTCTCGAGACATGCAAGGGACAGGATCCTACGAGCAGTACTTC. The genes are TRBV18 and TRBJ2-7; 8 bases match TRBD1. The CDR3 contains 17 residues. J gave up 1 base and V 6 bases, and 14 bases lay outside the gene matches. The germline V gene encodes CDR1 KGHSH and CDR2 LQKENI.

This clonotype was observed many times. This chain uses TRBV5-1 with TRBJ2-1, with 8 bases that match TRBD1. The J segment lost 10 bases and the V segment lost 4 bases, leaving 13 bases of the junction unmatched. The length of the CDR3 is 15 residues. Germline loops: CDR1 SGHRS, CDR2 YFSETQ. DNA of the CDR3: TGCGCCAGCAGCCCCGGACAGGGTCCGCTGGCCGAGCAGTTCTTC. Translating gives CASSPGQGPLAEQFF.

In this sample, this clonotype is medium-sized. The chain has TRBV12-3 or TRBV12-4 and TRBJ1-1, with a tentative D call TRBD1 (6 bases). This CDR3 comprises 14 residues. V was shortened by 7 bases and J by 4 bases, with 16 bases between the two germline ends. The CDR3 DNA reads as TGTGCCAGCACGCTCTCACAGGGATTCACTGAAGCTTTCTTT. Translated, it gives CASTLSQGFTEAFF.

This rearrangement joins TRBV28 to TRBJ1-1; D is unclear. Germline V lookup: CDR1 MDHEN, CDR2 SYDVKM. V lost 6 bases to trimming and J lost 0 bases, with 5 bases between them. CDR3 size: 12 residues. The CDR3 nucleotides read TGTGCCAGCAGCGTTTTGAACACTGAAGCTTTCTTT. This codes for CASSVLNTEAFF. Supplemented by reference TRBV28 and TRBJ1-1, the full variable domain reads DVKVTQSSRYLVKRTGEKVFLECVQDMDHENMFWYRQDPGLGLRLIYFSYDVKMKEKGDIPEGYSVSREKKERFSLILESASTNQTSMYLCASSVLNTEAFFGQGTRLTVV.

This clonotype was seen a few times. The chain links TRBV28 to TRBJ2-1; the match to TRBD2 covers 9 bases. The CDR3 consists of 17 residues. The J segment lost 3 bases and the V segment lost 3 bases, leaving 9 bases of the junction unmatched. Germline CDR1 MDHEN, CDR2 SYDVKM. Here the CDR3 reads CASSLGPGLAIYNEQFF. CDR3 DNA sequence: TGTGCCAGCAGTTTGGGACCGGGACTAGCAATCTACAATGAGCAGTTCTTC.

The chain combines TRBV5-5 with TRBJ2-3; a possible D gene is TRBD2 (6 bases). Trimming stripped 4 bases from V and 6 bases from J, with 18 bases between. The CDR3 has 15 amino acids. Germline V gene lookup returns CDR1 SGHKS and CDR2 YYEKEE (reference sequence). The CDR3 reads CASSAMLAGKDTQYF. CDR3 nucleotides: TGTGCCAGCAGCGCCATGCTGGCGGGAAAGGATACGCAGTATTTT.

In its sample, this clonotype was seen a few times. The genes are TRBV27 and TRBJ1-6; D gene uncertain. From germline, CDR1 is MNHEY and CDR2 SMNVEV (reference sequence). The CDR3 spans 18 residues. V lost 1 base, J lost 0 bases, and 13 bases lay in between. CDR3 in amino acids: CASSLYWEASSYNSPLHF. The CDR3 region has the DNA TGTGCCAGCAGTTTATATTGGGAGGCTAGCTCCTATAATTCACCCCTCCACTTT.

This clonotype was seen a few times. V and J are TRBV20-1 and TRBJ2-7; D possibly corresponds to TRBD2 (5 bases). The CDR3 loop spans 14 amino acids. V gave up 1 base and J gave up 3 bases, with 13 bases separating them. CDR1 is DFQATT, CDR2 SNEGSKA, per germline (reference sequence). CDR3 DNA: TGCAGTGCTAGAGTCCCAACTAGATTCTACGAGCAGTACTTC. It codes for CSARVPTRFYEQYF.

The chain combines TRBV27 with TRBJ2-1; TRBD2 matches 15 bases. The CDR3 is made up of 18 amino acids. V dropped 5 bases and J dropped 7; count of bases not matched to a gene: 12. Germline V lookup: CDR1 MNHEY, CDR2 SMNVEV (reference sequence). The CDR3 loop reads CASSGGGLAGGLRNEQFF. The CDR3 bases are TGTGCCAGCAGTGGGGGGGGACTAGCGGGAGGACTTCGGAATGAGCAGTTCTTC.